This T cell receptor beta chain originates from a study of blood T cell repertoires in COVID-19. CDR3 length: 18 residues. Trimming cost V 6 bases and J 0 bases, with 18 bases left between them. CDR1 SGHVS and CDR2 FNYEAQ come from the germline V gene. Recruits, aged roughly 18 to 89 years, lived in 20 to 30 US areas. Source study methods: Estimates of nucleated cell counts were drawn from the amplification of reference gene primers. Sequenced by immunoSEQ multiplex PCR; TCRdb stores in-frame clones only, minus some. That table furnishes V, J and clone size, whereas the DNA furnished D and trimming. The sample lists approximately 64,000 clones; approximately 90% were seen once.

The specimen was PBMCs or T cells enriched from blood (not recorded which). The chain joins TRBV7-6 to TRBJ2-6, with D possibly TRBD1 on 5 matching bases. This receptor was taken from a woman between 40 and 50 years old who had recovered from COVID-19. CDR3 loop: CASSFPTDQLSGANVLTF. In DNA form, the CDR3 reads TGTGCCAGCAGTTTTCCGACAGACCAGCTCTCTGGGGCCAACGTCCTGACTTTC. Supplemented by reference TRBV7-6 and TRBJ2-6, the full variable domain reads GAGVSQSPRYKVTKRGQDVALRCDPISGHVSLYWYRQALGQGPEFLTYFNYEAQQDKSGLPNDRFSAERPEGSISTLTIQRTEQRDSAMYRCASSFPTDQLSGANVLTFGAGSRLTVL.